One sample yielded the 4 T cell receptor beta chains listed below, sequenced in a study of blood T cell repertoires in COVID-19. The protocol was immunoSEQ multiplex PCR, while the TCRdb copy is restricted to in-frame clones and leaves out a portion. The repertoire has approximately 200,000 clones, 84% of them found once; the top ten carry 3% to 3.5%. Sequenced material: peripheral blood. These receptors were obtained from a woman in her 30s who had recovered from COVID-19.

The chain uses TRBV4-1 and TRBJ1-5; the match to TRBD1 covers 8 bases. CDR1 is MGHRA, CDR2 YSYEKL, per germline. The length of the CDR3 is 15 residues. The trim removed 0 bases at V and 7 bases at J, leaving 5 bases unmatched. The CDR3 reads CASSQEVTGVQPQHF. The CDR3 nucleotides are TGCGCCAGCAGCCAAGAGGTGACAGGGGTGCAGCCCCAGCATTTT.

The rearrangement joins TRBV28 to TRBJ1-3, with D unclear. CDR3 length: 15 residues. Trimming took off 6 bases at V and 0 bases at J, with 12 bases between the two ends. Germline V gene data show CDR1 as MDHEN and CDR2 as SYDVKM. This CDR3 reads CASSSGIYSGNTIYF. In DNA, the CDR3 is TGTGCCAGCAGCTCCGGGATCTACTCTGGAAACACCATATATTTT. The variable domain in full, with the rest retrieved from reference TRBV28 and TRBJ1-3, is DVKVTQSSRYLVKRTGEKVFLECVQDMDHENMFWYRQDPGLGLRLIYFSYDVKMKEKGDIPEGYSVSREKKERFSLILESASTNQTSMYLCASSSGIYSGNTIYFGEGSWLTVV.

The CDR3 spells CASSPRRGPFTEAFF. The CDR3 DNA is TGTGCCAGCAGTCCCCGCAGGGGGCCGTTCACTGAAGCTTTCTTT. The V call is TRBV6-5, the J call TRBJ1-1; 8 bases are a match to TRBD1. CDR1 is MNHEY and CDR2 is SVGAGI in the germline V gene. Unmatched junction bases numbered 9, after V lost 5 bases and J lost 4 bases. This CDR3 is 15 amino acids long.

The V gene is TRBV5-3, the J gene TRBJ1-4, with D hard to call. TRBV5-3 is marked as an open reading frame, function uncertain. This CDR3 is built from 16 residues. V dropped 1 base and J dropped 0 bases, with 10 bases sitting between them. CDR3 bases: TGTGCCAGAAGCTTGCACAGCTCCGCAACTAATGAAAAACTGTTTTTT. Translated: CARSLHSSATNEKLFF.